This T cell receptor (beta chain) emerged from a study of blood T cell repertoires in COVID-19. The repertoire was sequenced with immunoSEQ multiplex PCR; TCRdb's copy has only in-frame clones and lacks some. Among around 78,000 clones, approximately 89% were seen once, and the ten largest hold around 1.9%. Sequenced input: peripheral blood. The receptor was isolated from a woman aged 55-75 years with acute or convalescent COVID-19.

This CDR3 is CASSYSARNTEAFF. CDR3 nucleotide sequence: TGTGCCAGCAGTTACTCGGCCCGAAATACTGAAGCTTTCTTT. This chain links TRBV6-5 with TRBJ1-1, with D unclear. The germline gives CDR1 MNHEY, CDR2 SVGAGI. Trimming removed 0 bases at V and 5 bases at J, with 10 bases between. The CDR3 sequence is 14 residues long.